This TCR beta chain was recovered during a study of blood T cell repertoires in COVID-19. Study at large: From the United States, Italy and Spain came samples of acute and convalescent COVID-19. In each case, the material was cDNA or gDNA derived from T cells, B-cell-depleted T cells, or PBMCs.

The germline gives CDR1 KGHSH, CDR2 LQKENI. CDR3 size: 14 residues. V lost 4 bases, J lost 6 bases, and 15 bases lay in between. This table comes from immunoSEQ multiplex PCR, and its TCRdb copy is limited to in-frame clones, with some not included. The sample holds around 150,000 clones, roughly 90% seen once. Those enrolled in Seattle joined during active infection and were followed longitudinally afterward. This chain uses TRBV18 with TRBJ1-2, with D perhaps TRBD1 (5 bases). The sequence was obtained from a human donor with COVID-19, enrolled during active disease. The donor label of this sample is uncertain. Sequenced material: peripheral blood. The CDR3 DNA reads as TGTGCCAGCTCACAAGAAACAGGAACGGATGGCTACACCTTC. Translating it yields CASSQETGTDGYTF.